This T cell receptor (beta chain) is from a study of T cell repertoires in cytomegalovirus infection. In the study overall: The public TCR beta signatures pointed to both CMV infection and matching HLA type.

Via MiXCR, TCRdb re-called the reads, giving one row per CDR3 protein. The table lists roughly 230,000 distinct CDR3 sequences, about 18% of them singletons. This clonotype has a count of ten or more. What it binds is unknown. Study outcomes and limitations: Identification of carriers of CMV plus the relevant HLA was achieved through cumulative public TCR beta family frequency. Ex vivo, HLA-C-restricted CMV-specific TCR beta clonotypes prevailed over the rest of the response.

Sequenced input: CD8+ T cells from PBMCs. The sequence was obtained from a human donor in good health (CMV status not recorded). Some clones in this sample may be carry-over from other donors' samples.

The CDR3 spells CASSFGGVHQPQHF. Written as DNA, the CDR3 is TGTGCCAGCAGTTTTGGGGGCGTTCATCAGCCCCAGCATTTT. V gene TRBV6-5 combines with J gene TRBJ1-5, with D possibly matching TRBD1 (6 bases). This CDR3 has 14 amino acids. The V and J ends lost 4 bases and 5 bases respectively, with 12 bases between them. Germline CDR1 reads MNHEY; CDR2 reads SVGAGI.